This T cell receptor (beta chain) originates from a study of CXCR3-negative and CXCR3-positive naive CD8 T cells (dated 2019 in TCRdb). With respect to the entire study: About 150 million TRB reads were obtained in total, roughly 1.5 +/- 0.3 million reads per library. TRBV-TRBJ cluster analysis included naive subsets from a handful of donors and memory cells from 3 donors. Data from about 12 donors, pooled across two independent experiments, went into the diversity and physicochemical repertoire analyses. What the authors observed across the whole study: Because surface CD5, which is linked to self-reactivity in mice, was comparable between the naive subsets, TCR interaction strength was also inferred from the physicochemical properties of TRB CDR3s. TRB CDR3s from CXCR3-positive naive cells showed higher hydrophobicity (lower Kidera factor 4), lower energy, and higher strength and volume indices than CXCR3-negative naive cells. Similar TRBV-TRBJ usage was shown by naive CXCR3-negative and CXCR3-positive cells from the same donor, whereas distinct patterns were shown by memory cells. Because CXCR3 expression was partially decreased after cryopreservation, freshly isolated PBMCs were used for most assays. Comparably high repertoire diversity was found in both naive subsets, whereas much lower repertoire diversity was found in memory CD8+ T cells.

A remark on this clonotype: The antigen this receptor binds is unknown.

The germline V gene supplies CDR1 SGHNT and CDR2 YENEEA. The CDR3 spans 15 residues, from the cysteine through the phenylalanine. No DNA has been recorded. Sequencing used a NextSeq 550. The Human TCR Profiling Kit (MiLaboratory) was used to make UMI-labeled 5' RACE TRB cDNA libraries. The full amount of extracted RNA was used for cDNA synthesis, and the full amount of resulting cDNA was used for PCR amplification. Libraries were prepared in parallel using an identical number of PCR cycles. The authors processed their data as follows. With a requirement of at least two reads per UMI, MIGEC and MiXCR extracted about 50,000 +/- 10,000 unique UMI-labeled TRB cDNA molecules per library. On average, each library contained about 40,000 +/- 10,000 functional in-frame TRB CDR3 nucleotide clonotypes without stop codons. Diversity metrics, including normalized Shannon-Wiener and Chao1, were computed in VDJtools after downsampling to 5000 UMI-labeled TRB molecules per sample. Clonotype-size-weighted physicochemical properties of the central five CDR3 residues (interaction energy, strength, volume and Kidera factor 4) were computed in VDJtools. TCRdb reprocessed the reads and lists each CDR3 protein sequence as a single entry, with no DNA. TCRdb's processing, not the authors' own work, is the source of the V and J calls. The data table for this sample lists over 100,000 distinct CDR3 sequences. Jointly, the top ten make up about 0.35% of the sample.

Each CD8+ T cell subset was flow-sorted in triplicate, with over 250,000 cells per subset placed directly into RLT lysis buffer. To keep memory contaminants out, a stringent definition of naive CD8+ T cells was applied: CD45RO-CCR7+CD27+CD95-. Using standard density gradient centrifugation, peripheral blood mononuclear cells were isolated from buffy coats. Naive CXCR3-negative and CXCR3-positive CD8+ T cells were flow-sorted using a FACSAria III. Total RNA was extracted from sorted cells with an RNeasy Mini Kit. This clonotype originated in a human donor in good health. Some clones in this sample may be carry-over from other donors' samples. The specimen was naive CXCR3+ CD8+ T cells from blood. What this sample's cell subset or site label stands for: CD45RO-CCR7+CD27+CD95- naive CD8+ T cells expressing CXCR3 (TNR3+). The chain couples TRBV11-3 to TRBJ1-1. This receptor carries the CDR3 CASSLVASKNTEAFF.